The clone carrying this TCR beta chain has only one observation. What it recognizes is unknown. V lost 0 bases, J lost 7 bases, and 8 bases lay in between. The CDR3 is made up of 13 amino acids. The germline CDR1 and CDR2 sequences are SGHRS and YFSETQ. The source of the sample is a study of a mutant IDH1 vaccine in newly diagnosed glioma. Turning to the study itself: With temozolomide cycles, or 4-6 weeks after radiotherapy alone, vaccination was started. Patients had received radiotherapy, temozolomide, or both previously, most receiving both.

Generated by immunoSEQ multiplex PCR, the TCRdb table keeps only in-frame clones and is missing some. The sample lists 31,000 or so clones, about 86% seen once, with about 28% in the top ten. As to time point: week 47, end of study. Every single dose of the vaccine, 300 ug of mutant IDH1 20-mer peptide, came with topical imiquimod. The origin of this receptor is a man younger than 45 with glioma. The genes are TRBV5-1 and TRBJ2-1; D is uncertain. The specimen was PBMCs, collected from a glioma patient whose treatment included an IDH1 peptide vaccine. In DNA, the CDR3 is TGCGCCAGCAGCTTGGTTGGGGTGAATGAGCAGTTCTTC. Its translation is CASSLVGVNEQFF. Filled out from reference TRBV5-1 and TRBJ2-1, the complete variable domain reads KAGVTQTPRYLIKTRGQQVTLSCSPISGHRSVSWYQQTPGQGLQFLFEYFSETQRNKGNFPGRFSGRQFSNSRSEMNVSTLELGDSALYLCASSLVGVNEQFFGPGTRLTVL.